The T cell receptor (beta chain) under discussion was sequenced for a study of control samples from healthy donors and cancer patients. The CDR3 spans 13 residues. TCRdb keeps only in-frame clones here, not all; method: immunoSEQ multiplex PCR. Among around 150,000 clones, approximately 94% were seen once, and the ten largest hold around 15%. Material for sequencing was PBMCs. This TCR was sampled from a man between 60 and 75 years old with colorectal cancer. The V call is TRBV21-1, the J call TRBJ2-7; whether TRBD1, the table's D call, matches the DNA was not checked. TRBV21-1 is noted as a pseudogene. The CDR3, as DNA: TGTGCCAGGAGGGACAGGGGGTTCGTCGAGCAGTACTTC. Residues: CARRDRGFVEQYF.